Below are 30 T cell receptor beta chains sequenced from a single sample in a study of T cell responses to AZD1222 COVID-19 vaccine. Some clones are missing from TCRdb's copy, which holds only in-frame ones; the method was immunoSEQ multiplex PCR. Among some 79,000 clones listed, roughly 85% were seen once. This specimen consisted of peripheral blood, obtained 28 days after the second AZD1222 dose. The receptors were gathered from an adult who received the AZD1222 COVID-19 vaccine.

This clone is labeled as medium-sized. The CDR3 coding sequence is TGCGCCAGCAGCCAAGAACCCGAAAGGGAGCAGTACTTC. Protein: CASSQEPEREQYF. This chain connects TRBV4-3 to TRBJ2-7; D remains unclear. Germline V CDR1 and CDR2: LGHNA, YSLEER. The germline V and J ends were trimmed by 0 bases and 7 bases, with 10 bases remaining between them. The CDR3 extends over 13 amino acids.

The CDR3 here is CASTETGRAHEQYV. CDR3 sequence (DNA): TGTGCCAGCACCGAGACAGGGAGGGCGCACGAGCAGTACGTC. The V gene is TRBV5-5, the J gene TRBJ2-7; D is possibly TRBD1 or TRBD2 (7 bases each). Germline loops: CDR1 SGHKS, CDR2 YYEKEE (reference sequence). This CDR3 is 14 amino acids long. V was cut by 6 bases and J by 5 bases, with 18 bases left in between.

Points on this clone: This CDR3 is also generated by other DNA sequences in the sample. For the CDR3, the DNA is TGTGCCAGCAGTGAAGCTGGCTCTGGAAACACCATATATTTT. It specifies CASSEAGSGNTIYF. The rearrangement links TRBV6-1 to TRBJ1-3; D is undetermined. Deletions cut 0 bases from V and 0 bases from J, with 3 bases between. CDR3 length equals 14 residues. CDR1 and CDR2 from the germline V gene are MNHNS and SASEGT.

J is TRBJ2-1 and V is TRBV2; TRBD1 agrees at 8 bases. This CDR3 is 15 amino acids long. CDR1 and CDR2 (germline): SNHLY, FYNNEI. V was clipped by 6 bases and J by 5 bases; unmatched bases: 9. Here the CDR3 reads CASRDREGINNEQFF. CDR3 DNA: TGTGCCAGCAGGGACAGGGAAGGGATAAACAATGAGCAGTTCTTC.

The chain is built from TRBV2 and TRBJ1-4; D ambiguous. V lost 5 bases to trimming and J lost 8 bases, with 15 bases between them. The CDR3 is 14 residues long. CDR1 and CDR2 (germline): SNHLY, FYNNEI. DNA of the CDR3: TGTGCCAGCAGTAGAAGGGCAGGTAACGAAAAACTGTTTTTT. The encoded protein is CASSRRAGNEKLFF.

The genes are TRBV24-1 and TRBJ2-1; tentative D call: TRBD2 (6 bases). The CDR3 sequence is 14 residues long. Germline V gene data show CDR1 as KGHDR and CDR2 as SFDVKD. V lost 5 bases to trimming and J lost 4 bases, with 11 bases between them. CDR3 bases: TGTGCCACCAGTGCTGCGGGGTTTTACAATGAGCAGTTCTTC. Its protein product is CATSAAGFYNEQFF.

The chain has TRBV7-2 and TRBJ1-1; unclear D gene. Trimming shortened V by 4 bases and J by 4 bases, and 13 bases separated the two germline ends. The CDR3 contains 14 residues. Germline values: CDR1 SGHTA, CDR2 FQGNSA. CDR3 sequence reads: CASSSILTSTEAFF. The DNA for the CDR3 is TGTGCCAGCAGCTCGATTTTAACTAGCACTGAAGCTTTCTTT. Full variable domain (remainder filled in from reference TRBV7-2 and TRBJ1-1): GAGVSQSPSNKVTEKGKDVELRCDPISGHTALYWYRQSLGQGLEFLIYFQGNSAPDKSGLPSDRFSAERTGGSVSTLTIQRTQQEDSAVYLCASSSILTSTEAFFGQGTRLTVV.

This chain links TRBV7-2 with TRBJ1-1; D remains unclear. V was trimmed by 2 bases and J by 7 bases, leaving 11 bases between them. This CDR3 spans 13 amino acids. CDR1 SGHTA and CDR2 FQGNSA come from the germline V gene. This CDR3 is CASSLYGWIEAFF. The DNA for the CDR3 is TGTGCCAGCAGCTTATACGGATGGATTGAAGCTTTCTTT.

In its sample, this clone was seen once. The rearrangement joins TRBV4-2 to TRBJ2-1; 8 bases map to TRBD2. Per germline, CDR1 LGHNA and CDR2 YNFKEQ. V shed 0 bases, J shed 6 bases, and the junction held 4 bases outside the gene matches. The CDR3 is 15 amino acids. This CDR3 is CASSQEGLDLNEQFF. The CDR3 coding sequence is TGTGCCAGCAGCCAAGAGGGACTAGATCTCAATGAGCAGTTCTTC.

Only one count was recorded for this clone. V is TRBV4-2 and J is TRBJ2-1, with 7 bases that match TRBD2. In germline, CDR1 is LGHNA, CDR2 YNFKEQ. After removal of 0 bases from V and 8 bases from J, the junction contained 7 bases not matched to a gene. The CDR3 spans 15 residues. CDR3 protein: CASSQDPRGEDEQFF. The CDR3 DNA sequence: TGTGCCAGCAGCCAAGATCCCCGGGGGGAGGATGAGCAGTTCTTC.

This clone was seen once. The rearrangement uses TRBV2 and TRBJ1-5, with D unresolved. Trimming left V 4 bases short and J 3 bases short, with 7 bases between. There are 13 residues in the CDR3. Germline V gene lookup returns CDR1 SNHLY and CDR2 FYNNEI. Here the CDR3 reads CASSAENNQPQHF. The CDR3 nucleotides read TGTGCCAGCAGTGCCGAAAACAATCAGCCCCAGCATTTT.

V and J are TRBV24-1 and TRBJ2-6, with a weak D call TRBD2 (5 bases). Trimming removed 0 bases from V and 0 bases from J, with 8 bases in between. Germline V gene data show CDR1 as KGHDR and CDR2 as SFDVKD. The CDR3 has 17 residues. The CDR3 region is CATSDLRGSSGANVLTF. CDR3 coding DNA: TGTGCCACCAGTGATTTGCGGGGATCCTCTGGGGCCAACGTCCTGACTTTC.

The chain joins TRBV5-4 to TRBJ1-1, with D unclear. The ends were cut back, 1 base at V and 2 bases at J, with 0 bases in the middle. Germline V gene lookup returns CDR1 SGHNT and CDR2 YYREEE (reference sequence). CDR3 length: 11 residues. The CDR3, as DNA: TGTGCCAGCAGCTTGAACACTGAAGCTTTCTTT. It codes for CASSLNTEAFF.

The rearrangement joins TRBV7-9 to TRBJ1-1; TRBD1 matches 8 bases. CDR1 and CDR2 (germline): SEHNR, FQNEAQ (reference sequence). The CDR3 extends over 14 amino acids. V lost 4 bases to trimming and J lost 0 bases; unmatched junction nucleotides: 1. DNA of the CDR3: TGTGCCAGCAGCTCGGGACAGGTGAACACTGAAGCTTTCTTT. It is translated as CASSSGQVNTEAFF.

The chain carries TRBV12-3 or TRBV12-4 and TRBJ2-3; no definite D call. Trimming left V 6 bases short and J 4 bases short, with 11 bases between. This CDR3 has 13 amino acids. CDR3 sequence reads: CASRRNPADTQYF. The CDR3 DNA reads TGTGCCAGCAGGCGCAATCCCGCAGATACGCAGTATTTT.

The chain carries TRBV4-1 and TRBJ2-1; 8 nucleotides match TRBD2. Germline lookup yields CDR1 MGHRA and CDR2 YSYEKL. This CDR3 is 19 amino acids long. V gave up 0 bases and J gave up 3 bases; unmatched junction bases: 13. The CDR3 nucleotides read TGCGCCAGCAGCCAAGATCGGACTAGCTCTGAAATTGGCTACAATGAGCAGTTCTTC. Its protein product is CASSQDRTSSEIGYNEQFF.

This clone was recorded once. The gene calls are TRBV2 and TRBJ2-2; 7 bases are a match to TRBD2. Germline CDR1 and CDR2: SNHLY and FYNNEI. The CDR3 sequence is 14 residues long. J lost 5 bases, V lost 5 bases, and 5 bases had no gene match. The CDR3 sequence is CASSRDSGTGELFF. CDR3 DNA: TGTGCCAGCAGTCGGGATAGCGGGACCGGGGAGCTGTTTTTT.

J is TRBJ2-7 and V is TRBV19; D might be TRBD2 (5 bases). The V end lost 5 bases, the J end lost 2 bases, and 10 bases lay between the germline ends. The germline CDR1 and CDR2 sequences are LNHDA and SQIVND (reference sequence). The CDR3 runs to 13 residues. The CDR3 nucleotides are TGTGCCAGTAGTCTGGACGGGACCTACGAGCAGTACTTC. Protein product: CASSLDGTYEQYF.

V and J are TRBV6-5 and TRBJ2-7, with 9 positions matching TRBD2. From germline, CDR1 is MNHEY and CDR2 SVGAGI. The CDR3 spans 13 residues. J gave up 0 bases and V 7 bases, and 1 base lay outside the gene matches. In DNA form, the CDR3 reads TGTGCCAGCAATAGCGGGAGCTCCTACGAGCAGTACGTC. It yields the protein CASNSGSSYEQYV.

CDR3 amino acids: CASRGVGYTF. The CDR3 DNA follows: TGTGCCAGCCGTGGGGTGGGCTACACCTTC. This sequence joins TRBV6-4 and TRBJ1-2; no definite D call. The ends were cut back, 8 bases at V and 8 bases at J, with 9 bases in the middle. The V gene's germline CDR1 is MRHNA and CDR2 SNTAGT. The CDR3 spans 10 residues.

The chain couples TRBV9 to TRBJ1-6; D is uncertain. Deletions cut 1 base from V and 6 bases from J, with 11 bases between. The V gene's germline CDR1 is SGDLS and CDR2 YYNGEE. The CDR3 runs to 15 residues. CDR3 sequence reads: CASSVIGETNSPLHF. Written as DNA, the CDR3 is TGTGCCAGCAGCGTAATTGGAGAAACTAATTCACCCCTCCACTTT.

Notes on this clone: An end of the junction differs from the germline gene, which may be a read error. The rearrangement joins TRBV7-7 to TRBJ2-5; D remains unclear. The CDR3 has 13 residues. Germline CDR1 SSHAT, CDR2 FNYEAQ (reference sequence). CDR3 loop: CASSFGLRETQYF. Here the CDR3 DNA reads TGTGCTAGCAGCTTTGGTTTGAGAGAGACCCAGTACTTC.

Only a few counts were recorded for this clone. The chain links TRBV28 to TRBJ1-6, with D perhaps TRBD1 (6 bases). V shed 6 bases and J shed 0 bases, with 12 bases lying between them. Germline CDR1 is MDHEN and CDR2 is SYDVKM. The CDR3 runs 16 residues. The CDR3 DNA follows: TGTGCCAGCAGACCGGGGGCGAGCTCCTATAATTCACCCCTCCACTTT. Its protein product is CASRPGASSYNSPLHF.

The genes are TRBV4-3 and TRBJ2-1; 12 bases fit TRBD2. The ends lost 4 bases at V and 5 bases at J; junction bases unmatched: 6. The CDR3 runs to 16 residues. Germline CDR1 LGHNA, CDR2 YSLEER. The CDR3, as DNA: TGCGCCAGCAGCCGGAAAGGACTAGCGGGGAACAATGAGCAGTTCTTC. Amino acid sequence: CASSRKGLAGNNEQFF.

Concerning this clone itself: Other DNA sequences of this sample code for an identical CDR3. V usage is TRBV28 and J usage is TRBJ2-7; no definite D call. Trimming stripped 2 bases from V and 4 bases from J, with 3 bases between. This CDR3 has 11 amino acids. Germline V gene sequence: CDR1 MDHEN, CDR2 SYDVKM. The DNA for the CDR3 is TGTGCCAGCAGTTTAGGTTACGAGCAGTACTTC. Translating gives CASSLGYEQYF.

The chain links TRBV11-3 to TRBJ1-3; 9 bases map to TRBD1. Trimming at V came to 4 bases and at J to 2 bases, leaving 3 bases not matched to a gene. This CDR3 comprises 15 residues. CDR1 and CDR2 from the germline V gene are SGHNT and YENEEA. CDR3 in DNA: TGTGCCAGCAGCTACCGGACAGGGGCTGGAAACACCATATATTTT. This encodes CASSYRTGAGNTIYF. The full variable domain, rest sourced from reference TRBV11-3 and TRBJ1-3, is EAGVVQSPRYKIIEKKQPVAFWCNPISGHNTLYWYLQNLGQGPELLIRYENEEAVDDSQLPKDRFSAERLKGVDSTLKIQPAELGDSAVYLCASSYRTGAGNTIYFGEGSWLTVV.

The chain uses TRBV7-9 and TRBJ1-1, with D maybe TRBD1 (5 bases). Germline assignment: CDR1 SEHNR and CDR2 FQNEAQ (reference sequence). V was cut by 7 bases and J by 4 bases, with 19 bases left in between. The CDR3 extends over 15 amino acids. The CDR3 DNA is TGTGCCAGCACCCACGGGGACCCCCCGAGCACTGAAGCTTTCTTT. This translates into CASTHGDPPSTEAFF.

This clone was detected only once. The J gene is TRBJ1-3, the V gene TRBV29-1, with D perhaps TRBD1 (5 bases). V lost 4 bases, J lost 3 bases, and 10 bases lay in between. Germline V CDR1 and CDR2: SQVTM, ANQGSEA. The CDR3 is 13 residues long. As DNA, the CDR3 is TGCAGCGTTGCGCAGGGCATTGGAAACACCATATATTTT. It translates to CSVAQGIGNTIYF.

The chain carries TRBV19 and TRBJ2-6, with D possibly matching TRBD1 (6 bases). The CDR3 is 15 amino acids. The V and J ends lost 7 bases and 2 bases respectively, with 12 bases between them. CDR1 LNHDA and CDR2 SQIVND come from the germline V gene (reference sequence). CDR3 bases: TGTGCCAGTACCACAGGGTCTACTGGGGCCAACGTCCTGACTTTC. It translates to CASTTGSTGANVLTF.

This clone was counted between two and nine times. The chain recombines TRBV5-1 with TRBJ1-4; the D is unclear. CDR1 and CDR2 (germline): SGHRS, YFSETQ. This CDR3 has 14 amino acids. V was clipped by 0 bases and J by 7 bases, with 10 bases between them. This CDR3 reads CASSLAPPGEKLFF. The CDR3 DNA reads as TGCGCCAGCAGCTTGGCCCCGCCGGGTGAAAAACTGTTTTTT.